In its sample, the clone carrying this TCR beta chain was seen many times. The data originate from a study of blood T cell repertoires in COVID-19. Study at large: COVID-19 samples, acute and convalescent, were from the United States, Italy and Spain. Sample material is recorded as cDNA or gDNA derived from T cells, B-cell-depleted T cells, or PBMCs.

There are 16 residues in the CDR3. The V and J ends lost 0 bases and 0 bases respectively, with 10 bases between them. Germline V CDR1 and CDR2: SGDLS, YYNGEE. Study processing details: Nucleated cell number was recorded as an estimate derived from reference gene primer amplification. The data were produced by immunoSEQ multiplex PCR, yet TCRdb's version contains in-frame clones alone and is incomplete. The V and J calls and clone size were taken over from that table, and D and trimming were inferred from the DNA. The sample has some 120,000 clones, 84% seen once. This chain links TRBV9 with TRBJ2-1, with D maybe TRBD1 (5 bases). The sequence was collected from a young woman who had recovered from COVID-19. The sequenced material came from peripheral blood. The CDR3 sequence: CASSVASDSSYNEQFF. DNA of the CDR3: TGTGCCAGCAGCGTAGCCTCAGACAGCTCCTACAATGAGCAGTTCTTC. Full variable domain (outside the CDR3, taken from reference TRBV9 and TRBJ2-1): DSGVTQTPKHLITATGQRVTLRCSPRSGDLSVYWYQQSLDQGLQFLIQYYNGEERAKGNILERFSAQQFPDLHSELNLSSLELGDSALYFCASSVASDSSYNEQFFGPGTRLTVL.